Given below is one TCR beta chain in context. These data belong to a study of OX40 agonist ivuxolimab in advanced cancers. Libraries were prepared by immunoSEQ multiplex PCR; TCRdb keeps only in-frame clonotypes and omits some of them. The table shows approximately 86,000 clones, with 92% occurring only once. The V segment lost 7 bases and the J segment 2 bases; nucleotides outside the gene matches: 1. Germline V gene lookup returns CDR1 SNHLY and CDR2 FYNNEI. The CDR3 consists of 12 residues. The sequences come from CD4+ or CD8+ T cells sorted from blood, collected in a trial of the OX40 agonist ivuxolimab. This sequence originates from an adult with an advanced solid tumor such as melanoma, head and neck, liver or kidney cancer. V usage is TRBV2 and J usage is TRBJ2-5, with TRBD1 matching over 7 bases. CDR3 sequence (DNA): TGTGCCAGCATGGACAGGCAAGAGACCCAGTACTTC. Translating gives CASMDRQETQYF.